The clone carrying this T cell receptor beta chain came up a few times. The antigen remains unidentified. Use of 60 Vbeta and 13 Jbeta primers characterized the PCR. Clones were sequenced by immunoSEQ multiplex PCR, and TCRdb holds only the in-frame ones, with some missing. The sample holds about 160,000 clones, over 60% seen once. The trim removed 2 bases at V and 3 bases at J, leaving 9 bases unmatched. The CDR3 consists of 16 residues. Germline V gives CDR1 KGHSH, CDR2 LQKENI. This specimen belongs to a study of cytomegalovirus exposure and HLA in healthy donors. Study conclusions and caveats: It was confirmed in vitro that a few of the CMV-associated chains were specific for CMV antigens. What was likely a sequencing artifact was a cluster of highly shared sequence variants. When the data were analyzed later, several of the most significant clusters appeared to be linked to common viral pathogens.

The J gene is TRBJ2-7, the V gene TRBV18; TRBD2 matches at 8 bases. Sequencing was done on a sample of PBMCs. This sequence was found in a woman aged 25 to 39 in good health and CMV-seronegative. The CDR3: CASSPIAGTRGYEQYF. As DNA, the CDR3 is TGTGCCAGCTCACCAATAGCCGGGACTAGAGGCTACGAGCAGTACTTC.